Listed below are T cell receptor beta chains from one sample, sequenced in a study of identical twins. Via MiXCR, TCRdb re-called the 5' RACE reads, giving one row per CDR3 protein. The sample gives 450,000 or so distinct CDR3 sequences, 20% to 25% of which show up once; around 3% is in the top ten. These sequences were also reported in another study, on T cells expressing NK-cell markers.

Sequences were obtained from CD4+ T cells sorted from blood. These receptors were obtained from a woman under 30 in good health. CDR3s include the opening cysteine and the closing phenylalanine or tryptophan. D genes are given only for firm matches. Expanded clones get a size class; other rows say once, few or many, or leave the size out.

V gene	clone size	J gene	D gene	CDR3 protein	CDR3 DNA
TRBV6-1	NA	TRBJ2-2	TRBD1	CASRSNRGPNTGELFF	TGTGCCAGCCGATCCAACAGGGGACCGAACACCGGGGAGCTGTTTTTT
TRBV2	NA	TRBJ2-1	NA	CASSPRRFSVDGEQFF	TGTGCCAGCAGTCCCAGGAGGTTCTCTGTTGATGGTGAGCAGTTCTTC
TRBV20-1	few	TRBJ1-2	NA	CSAEEQGYYGYTF	TGCAGTGCTGAGGAACAGGGATACTATGGCTACACCTTC
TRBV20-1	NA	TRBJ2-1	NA	CSAPLGGMTYNEQFF	TGCAGTGCCCCGCTCGGAGGGATGACCTACAATGAGCAGTTCTTC
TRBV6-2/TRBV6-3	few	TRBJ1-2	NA	CASTVQGPYGYTF	TGTGCCAGCACCGTACAGGGCCCTTATGGCTACACCTTC
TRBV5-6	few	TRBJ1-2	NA	CASSLEREYGYTF	TGTGCCAGCAGCTTGGAGAGAGAATACGGCTACACCTTC
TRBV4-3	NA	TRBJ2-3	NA	CASSPTTKSTDTQYF	TGCGCCAGCAGCCCGACGACTAAAAGCACAGATACGCAGTATTTT
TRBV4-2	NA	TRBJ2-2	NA	CASSQGKGGSNTGELFF	TGTGCCAGCAGCCAAGGAAAGGGGGGCTCTAACACCGGGGAGCTGTTTTTT
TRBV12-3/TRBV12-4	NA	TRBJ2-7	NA	CASSPGLLKGEQYF	TGTGCCAGCAGCCCGGGACTTTTAAAAGGCGAGCAGTACTTC
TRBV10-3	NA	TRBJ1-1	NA	CAISAAGEDTEAFF	TGTGCCATCAGTGCGGCGGGAGAAGACACTGAAGCTTTCTTT
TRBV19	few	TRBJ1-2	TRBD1	CASKTSGTGDGYTF	TGTGCCAGTAAAACATCCGGGACAGGGGATGGCTACACCTTC
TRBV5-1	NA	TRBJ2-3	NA	CASSSQQGTQYF	TGCGCCAGCAGCTCCCAGCAGGGCACGCAGTATTTT
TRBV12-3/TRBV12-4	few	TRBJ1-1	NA	CASSRQDKVAAFF	TGTGCCAGCAGCCGGCAGGACAAGGTCGCTGCTTTCTTT